This record looks at one TCR beta chain sequence and its context. Its antigen is currently unknown. PCR was performed using 60 Vbeta and 13 Jbeta primers. Per the original data handling: A follow-up analysis tallied 86 million or so unique TCR beta chains, roughly 11 million shared. TCRdb's table, derived via immunoSEQ multiplex PCR, lists solely in-frame clones and lacks some. D and trimming were read from the DNA, whereas the V and J calls and clone size are those reported in that table. The sample consists of 100,000 to 120,000 clones, around 78% of them appearing once. The data originate from a study of cytomegalovirus exposure and HLA in healthy donors. General study findings and limits: The number of N-insertions in an Asian-associated ancestry cluster was reportedly below the 666-donor mean in a later analysis. The study put some 160 TCR beta chains on its list as cytomegalovirus-associated.

The CDR3 has 14 amino acids. Trimming at V came to 5 bases and at J to 6 bases, leaving 4 bases not matched to a gene. Germline CDR1 is SGHRS and CDR2 is YFSETQ. This chain links TRBV5-1 with TRBJ2-3; 12 bases line up with TRBD1. The source of this sequence is a young woman in good health and CMV-seronegative. The sample taken for sequencing was PBMCs. The DNA for the CDR3 is TGCGCCAGCAGAGGGGACAGGGGGCCCGATACGCAGTATTTT. The encoded protein is CASRGDRGPDTQYF. The whole variable domain, remainder taken from reference TRBV5-1 and TRBJ2-3, is KAGVTQTPRYLIKTRGQQVTLSCSPISGHRSVSWYQQTPGQGLQFLFEYFSETQRNKGNFPGRFSGRQFSNSRSEMNVSTLELGDSALYLCASRGDRGPDTQYFGPGTRLTVL.